One and the same sample provided the 2 T cell receptor beta chains below, sequenced in a study of healthy donors' naive CD4 and CD8 T cells. TCR libraries were built from approximately 520 ng of total RNA by linear amplification. TCRdb fed the reads into MiXCR, producing one record per CDR3 protein. Altogether about 200,000 distinct CDR3 sequences are present, about 70% being singletons, with the ten largest covering roughly 2.3%. Sequenced input: naive CD4+ and CD8+ T cells sorted from blood, pooled from several donors. The receptors stem from a pool of human donors in good health; the sample pools cells from several healthy donors.

The genes are TRBV19 and TRBJ2-1, with D unresolved. Germline assignment: CDR1 LNHDA and CDR2 SQIVND (reference sequence). Trimming removed 1 base at V and 1 base at J, with 8 bases between. CDR3 size: 15 residues. As DNA, the CDR3 is TGTGCCAGTAGTATAGCTGACAATTCCTACAATGAGCAGTTCTTC. Translated: CASSIADNSYNEQFF.

This clonotype showed up just once. The V and J genes are TRBV24-1 and TRBJ2-2, with D maybe TRBD2 (5 bases). Germline CDR1 is KGHDR and CDR2 is SFDVKD. This CDR3 has 16 residues. V was clipped by 4 bases and J by 12 bases, with 23 bases between them. The CDR3 spells CATSETLVAWRGKLFF. As DNA, the CDR3 is TGTGCCACCAGTGAAACACTAGTAGCGTGGAGAGGGAAGCTGTTTTTT.